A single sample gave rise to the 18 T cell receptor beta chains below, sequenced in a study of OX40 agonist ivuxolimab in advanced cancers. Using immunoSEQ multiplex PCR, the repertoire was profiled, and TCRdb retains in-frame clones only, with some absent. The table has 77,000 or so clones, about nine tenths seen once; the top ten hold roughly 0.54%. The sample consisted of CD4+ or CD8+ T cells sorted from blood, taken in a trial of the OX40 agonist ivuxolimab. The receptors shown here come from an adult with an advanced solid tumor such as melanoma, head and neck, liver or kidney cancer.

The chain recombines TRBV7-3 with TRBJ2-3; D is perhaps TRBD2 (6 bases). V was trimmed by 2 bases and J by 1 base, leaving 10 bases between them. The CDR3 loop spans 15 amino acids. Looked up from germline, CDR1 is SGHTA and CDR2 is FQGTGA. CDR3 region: CASSLGGPGTDTQYF. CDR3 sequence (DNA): TGTGCCAGCAGCTTAGGAGGGCCGGGCACAGATACGCAGTATTTT.

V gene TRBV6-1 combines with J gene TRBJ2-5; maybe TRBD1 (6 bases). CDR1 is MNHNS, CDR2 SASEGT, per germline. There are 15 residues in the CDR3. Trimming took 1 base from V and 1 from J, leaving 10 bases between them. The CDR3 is CASSEGQGSQETQYF. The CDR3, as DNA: TGTGCCAGCAGTGAAGGTCAGGGGTCCCAAGAGACCCAGTACTTC.

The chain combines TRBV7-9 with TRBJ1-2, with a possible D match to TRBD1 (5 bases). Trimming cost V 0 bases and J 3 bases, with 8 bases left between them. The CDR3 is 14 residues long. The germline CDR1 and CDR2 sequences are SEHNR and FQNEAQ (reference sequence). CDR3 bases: TGTGCCAGCAGCTTAGCCGGGGCTCACTATGGCTACACCTTC. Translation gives CASSLAGAHYGYTF.

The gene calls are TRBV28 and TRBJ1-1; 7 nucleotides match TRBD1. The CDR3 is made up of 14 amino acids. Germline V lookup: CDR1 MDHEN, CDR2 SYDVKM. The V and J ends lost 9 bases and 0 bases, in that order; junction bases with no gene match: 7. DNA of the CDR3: TGTGCCAGTTACAGGGGCGGAATGAACACTGAAGCTTTCTTT. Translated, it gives CASYRGGMNTEAFF.

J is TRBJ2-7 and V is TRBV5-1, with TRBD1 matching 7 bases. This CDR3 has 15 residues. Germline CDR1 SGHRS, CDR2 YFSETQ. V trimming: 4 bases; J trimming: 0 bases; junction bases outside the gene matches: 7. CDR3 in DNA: TGCGCCAGCAGCCCTCGACAGGGAAGCTCCTACGAGCAGTACTTC. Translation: CASSPRQGSSYEQYF.

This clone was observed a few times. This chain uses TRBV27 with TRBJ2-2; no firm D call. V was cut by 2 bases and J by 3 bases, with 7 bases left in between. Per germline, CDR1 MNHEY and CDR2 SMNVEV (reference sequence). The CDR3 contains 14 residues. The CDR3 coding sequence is TGTGCCAGCAGTTTAGGCCTCTACACCGGGGAGCTGTTTTTT. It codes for CASSLGLYTGELFF.

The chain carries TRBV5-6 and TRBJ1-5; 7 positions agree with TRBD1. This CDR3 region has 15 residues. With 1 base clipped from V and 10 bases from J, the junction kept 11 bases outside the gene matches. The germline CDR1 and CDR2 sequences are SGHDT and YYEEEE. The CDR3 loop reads CASSLWDRARSPQHF. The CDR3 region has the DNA TGTGCCAGCAGCTTGTGGGACAGAGCCAGGTCACCCCAGCATTTT.

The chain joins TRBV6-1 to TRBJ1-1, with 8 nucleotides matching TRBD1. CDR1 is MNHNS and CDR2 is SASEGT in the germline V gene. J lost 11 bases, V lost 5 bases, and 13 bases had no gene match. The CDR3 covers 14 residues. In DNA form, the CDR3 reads TGTGCCAGCAGTTCTCAGCCCGCGGACAGGGTCGCTTTCTTT. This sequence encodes CASSSQPADRVAFF.

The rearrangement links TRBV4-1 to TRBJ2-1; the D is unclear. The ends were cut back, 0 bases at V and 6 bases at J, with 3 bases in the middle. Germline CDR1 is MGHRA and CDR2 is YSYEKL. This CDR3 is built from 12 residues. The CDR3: CASSQEVNEQFF. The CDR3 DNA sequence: TGCGCCAGCAGCCAAGAGGTCAATGAGCAGTTCTTC.

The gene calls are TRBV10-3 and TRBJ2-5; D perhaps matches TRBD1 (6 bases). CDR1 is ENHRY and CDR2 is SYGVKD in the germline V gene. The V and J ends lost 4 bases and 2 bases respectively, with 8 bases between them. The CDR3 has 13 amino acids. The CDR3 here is CAISGDTQETQYF. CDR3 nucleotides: TGTGCCATCAGTGGGGACACTCAAGAGACCCAGTACTTC.

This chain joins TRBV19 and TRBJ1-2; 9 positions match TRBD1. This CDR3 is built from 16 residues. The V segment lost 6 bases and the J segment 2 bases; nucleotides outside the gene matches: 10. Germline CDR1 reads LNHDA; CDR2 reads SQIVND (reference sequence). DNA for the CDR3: TGTGCCAGTAGCCTCCCTCGGGACAGGGCGAACTATGGCTACACCTTC. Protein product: CASSLPRDRANYGYTF.

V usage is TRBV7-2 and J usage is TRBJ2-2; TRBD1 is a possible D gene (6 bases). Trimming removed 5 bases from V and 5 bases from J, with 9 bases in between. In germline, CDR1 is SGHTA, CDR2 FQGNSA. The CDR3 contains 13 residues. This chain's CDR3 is CASSRDITGELFF. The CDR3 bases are TGTGCCAGCAGCAGGGACATAACCGGGGAGCTGTTTTTT.

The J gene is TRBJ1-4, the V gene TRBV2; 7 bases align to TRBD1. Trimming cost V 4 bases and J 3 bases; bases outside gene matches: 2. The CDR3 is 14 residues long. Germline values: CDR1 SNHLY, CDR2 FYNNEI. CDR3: CASSVGQPNEKLFF. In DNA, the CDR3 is TGTGCCAGCAGTGTGGGACAGCCTAATGAAAAACTGTTTTTT.

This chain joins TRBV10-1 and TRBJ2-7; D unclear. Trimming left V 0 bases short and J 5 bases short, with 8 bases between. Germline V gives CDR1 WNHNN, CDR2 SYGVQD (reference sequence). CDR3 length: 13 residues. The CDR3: CASSESSWDEQYF. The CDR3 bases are TGCGCCAGCAGTGAGTCCTCGTGGGACGAGCAGTACTTC.

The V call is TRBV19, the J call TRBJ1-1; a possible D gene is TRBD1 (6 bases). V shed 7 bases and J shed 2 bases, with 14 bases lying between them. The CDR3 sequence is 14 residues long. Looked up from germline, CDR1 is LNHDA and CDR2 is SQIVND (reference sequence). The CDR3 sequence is CASMREGGNTEAFF. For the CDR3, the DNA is TGTGCCAGTATGCGGGAGGGGGGTAACACTGAAGCTTTCTTT.

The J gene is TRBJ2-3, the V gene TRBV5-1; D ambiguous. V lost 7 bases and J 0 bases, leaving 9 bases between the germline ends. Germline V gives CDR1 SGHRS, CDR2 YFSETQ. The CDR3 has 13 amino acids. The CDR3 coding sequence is TGCGCCAGCTCCCAACCTAGCACAGATACGCAGTATTTT. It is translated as CASSQPSTDTQYF.

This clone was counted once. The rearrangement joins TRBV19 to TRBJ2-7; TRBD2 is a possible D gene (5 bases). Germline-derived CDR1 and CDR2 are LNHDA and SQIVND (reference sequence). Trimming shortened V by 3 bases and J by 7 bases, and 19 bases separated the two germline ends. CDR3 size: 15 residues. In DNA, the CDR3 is TGTGCCAGTAGTATTCATGTCGTATCATCGGGGGAGCAGTACTTC. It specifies CASSIHVVSSGEQYF.

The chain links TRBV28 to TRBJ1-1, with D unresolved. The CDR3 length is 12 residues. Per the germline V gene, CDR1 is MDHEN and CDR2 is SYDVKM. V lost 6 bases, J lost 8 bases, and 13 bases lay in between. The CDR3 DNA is TGTGCCAGCAGCCTCGGTTTGGGGGAAGCTTTCTTT. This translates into CASSLGLGEAFF.